What follows are 17 T cell receptor beta chains derived from one specimen sequenced in a study of blood T cell repertoires in COVID-19. Measured with immunoSEQ multiplex PCR; TCRdb has only the in-frame clones, and not every one. Among around 93,000 clones, around 79% were seen once, and the ten largest hold roughly 9.8%. Sequences were obtained from peripheral blood. The receptors stem from a woman aged 80 or older with acute or convalescent COVID-19.

This chain links TRBV9 with TRBJ2-3; TRBD2 is a possible D gene (7 bases). Germline CDR1 and CDR2: SGDLS and YYNGEE. Trimming took 3 bases from V and 0 from J, leaving 14 bases between them. This CDR3 is 16 amino acids long. This chain's CDR3 is CASSAGGGASTDTQYF. Here the CDR3 DNA reads TGTGCCAGCAGCGCCGGAGGGGGGGCCAGCACAGATACGCAGTATTTT.

The rearrangement uses TRBV27 and TRBJ1-2, with 7 bases identical to TRBD1. Germline-derived CDR1 and CDR2 are MNHEY and SMNVEV (reference sequence). The CDR3 spans 15 residues. V dropped 5 bases and J dropped 2; count of bases not matched to a gene: 8. CDR3 residues: CASSPHRGENYGYTF. In DNA, the CDR3 is TGTGCCAGCAGTCCCCACAGGGGAGAGAACTATGGCTACACCTTC.

The rearrangement joins TRBV7-2 to TRBJ2-2, with TRBD1 matching over 12 bases. Germline CDR1 SGHTA, CDR2 FQGNSA. The CDR3 length is 15 residues. After removal of 3 bases from V and 6 bases from J, the junction contained 2 bases not matched to a gene. CDR3 residues: CASSLGQGASGELFF. For the CDR3, the DNA is TGTGCCAGCAGCTTGGGACAGGGGGCGTCCGGGGAGCTGTTTTTT.

The V and J genes are TRBV25-1 and TRBJ1-4; TRBD1 might be the D (5 bases). V was shortened by 0 bases and J by 8 bases, with 13 bases between the two germline ends. The CDR3 extends over 15 amino acids. Per germline, CDR1 MGHDK and CDR2 SYGVNS. As DNA, the CDR3 is TGTGCCAGCAGTGAATATACAGGAACGGACGAAAAACTGTTTTTT. Translation: CASSEYTGTDEKLFF.

The chain recombines TRBV5-1 with TRBJ2-7; D not resolved. V dropped 0 bases and J dropped 6 bases, with 4 bases sitting between them. Germline V gene data show CDR1 as SGHRS and CDR2 as YFSETQ. This CDR3 has 11 residues. CDR3 loop: CASSLDSEQYF. The CDR3, as DNA: TGCGCCAGCAGCTTGGATAGCGAGCAGTACTTC. Supplemented by reference TRBV5-1 and TRBJ2-7, the full variable domain reads KAGVTQTPRYLIKTRGQQVTLSCSPISGHRSVSWYQQTPGQGLQFLFEYFSETQRNKGNFPGRFSGRQFSNSRSEMNVSTLELGDSALYLCASSLDSEQYFGPGTRLTVT.

The V call is TRBV2, the J call TRBJ1-2, with 7 bases aligning to TRBD1. Germline CDR1 and CDR2: SNHLY and FYNNEI. Germline trimming cut 4 bases from V and 4 bases from J; bases unmatched to any gene: 3. This CDR3 is 13 amino acids long. The CDR3 nucleotides are TGTGCCAGCAGTGCGGCAGGGGGCTATGGCTACACCTTC. This codes for CASSAAGGYGYTF.

The V call is TRBV6-6, the J call TRBJ1-5; possible D gene TRBD1, 5 bases. CDR1 MNHNY and CDR2 SVGAGI come from the germline V gene (reference sequence). The CDR3 extends over 12 amino acids. Trimming removed 11 bases from V and 5 bases from J, with 13 bases in between. The CDR3 sequence: CAANLGDQPQHF. DNA for the CDR3: TGTGCCGCTAATCTAGGGGATCAGCCCCAGCATTTT.

The J gene is TRBJ2-5, the V gene TRBV5-1, with D possibly TRBD1 on 6 matching bases. V was cut by 1 base and J by 5 bases, with 15 bases left in between. CDR3 size: 15 residues. Germline V gives CDR1 SGHRS, CDR2 YFSETQ. CDR3 protein: CASSLLGAIAETQYF. As DNA, the CDR3 is TGCGCCAGCAGCTTGTTGGGGGCGATTGCGGAGACCCAGTACTTC.

This chain's CDR3 is CASSQGGLPPHEQYF. The CDR3 DNA sequence: TGTGCCAGCAGCCAAGGCGGCCTCCCTCCCCACGAGCAGTACTTC. The V and J genes are TRBV3-1 (or the pseudogene TRBV3-2) and TRBJ2-7; D is ambiguous. The germline gives CDR1 LGHDT, CDR2 YNNKEL (reference sequence). The germline V and J ends were trimmed by 1 base and 5 bases, with 15 bases remaining between them. CDR3 length: 15 amino acids.

The rearrangement uses TRBV2 and TRBJ2-1, with a tentative D call TRBD1 (7 bases). The V gene lost 10 bases and the J gene lost 5 bases, with 15 bases spanning the gap. CDR1 and CDR2 from the germline V gene are SNHLY and FYNNEI. The CDR3 runs 13 residues. Written as DNA, the CDR3 is TGTGCCACCGCGGGACAGACTAACAATGAGCAGTTCTTC. It specifies CATAGQTNNEQFF.

CDR3 sequence reads: CASSYSAGAAYEQYF. CDR3 coding DNA: TGTGCCAGCAGTTACTCAGCGGGAGCGGCTTACGAGCAGTACTTC. The rearrangement links TRBV6-5 to TRBJ2-7, with 8 bases fitting TRBD2. V lost 0 bases, J lost 4 bases, and 5 bases stayed unmatched. CDR1 MNHEY and CDR2 SVGAGI come from the germline V gene. The CDR3 has 15 residues.

This clone was found many times. The chain uses TRBV7-3 and TRBJ2-1, with D perhaps matching TRBD1 (6 bases). This CDR3 region has 14 residues. The germline CDR1 and CDR2 sequences are SGHTA and FQGTGA. The V end was cut by 4 bases, the J end by 9 bases, with 16 bases between. CDR3: CASSSGDLGGEQFF. In nucleotides, the CDR3 is TGTGCCAGCAGCTCAGGGGACCTAGGTGGTGAGCAGTTCTTC.

A few counts support this clone. The chain's CDR3 is CSAEVYGYTF. The DNA of the CDR3 is TGCAGTGCCGAGGTGTACGGCTACACCTTC. The V and J genes are TRBV20-1 and TRBJ1-2, with D uncertain. CDR3 length equals 10 residues. V lost 6 bases and J lost 8, with 10 bases in between. Germline V lookup: CDR1 DFQATT, CDR2 SNEGSKA (reference sequence).

V gene TRBV18 combines with J gene TRBJ1-1; TRBD1 matches 8 bases. This CDR3 contains 16 residues. Germline V CDR1 and CDR2: KGHSH, LQKENI. After removal of 5 bases from V and 4 bases from J, the junction contained 12 bases not matched to a gene. The CDR3 reads CASSSGQGARGTEAFF. CDR3 DNA: TGTGCCAGCTCATCAGGGCAGGGGGCGCGAGGCACTGAAGCTTTCTTT.

The chain recombines TRBV4-2 with TRBJ1-1; 7 bases match TRBD1. Germline loops: CDR1 LGHNA, CDR2 YNFKEQ. Germline trimming cut 0 bases from V and 1 base from J; bases unmatched to any gene: 14. CDR3 length: 19 residues. The CDR3 spells CASSQDPPRTGGENTEAFF. The CDR3 DNA follows: TGTGCCAGCAGCCAAGACCCTCCCAGGACAGGCGGAGAGAACACTGAAGCTTTCTTT.

The CDR3 loop is CASSVDGGQPQHF. CDR3 sequence (DNA): TGTGCCAGCAGCGTAGATGGAGGTCAGCCCCAGCATTTT. The J gene is TRBJ1-5, the V gene TRBV9; D is unclear. Germline CDR1 and CDR2: SGDLS and YYNGEE. The V gene lost 0 bases and the J gene lost 6 bases, with 7 bases spanning the gap. The CDR3 extends over 13 amino acids.

The genes are TRBV28 and TRBJ2-1, with 10 nucleotides matching TRBD2. In germline, CDR1 is MDHEN, CDR2 SYDVKM. CDR3 size: 15 residues. V was pared by 4 bases and J by 8 bases, with 8 bases of the junction left unmatched. The CDR3: CASSYSGRLNHEQFF. The CDR3, as DNA: TGTGCCAGCAGTTATAGCGGGAGGCTTAACCATGAGCAGTTCTTC.